One sample yielded the 30 T cell receptor beta chains listed below, sequenced in a study of siplizumab effects on memory and regulatory T cells. The protocol was immunoSEQ multiplex PCR, while the TCRdb copy is restricted to in-frame clones and leaves out a portion. The sample includes approximately 75,000 clones, about 92% of them seen just once. The sequenced material came from CD8+ T cells sorted from blood. The source of these receptors is a human donor in good health.

The CDR3 protein is CASSLVGQAGNTIYF. In DNA form, the CDR3 reads TGTGCCAGCAGCTTAGTTGGACAGGCTGGAAACACCATATATTTT. This chain links TRBV11-2 with TRBJ1-3; the match to TRBD1 covers 7 bases. J was trimmed by 2 bases and V by 1 base; bases with no gene match: 2. The germline V gene has CDR1 SGHAT and CDR2 FQNNGV. The CDR3 extends over 15 amino acids.

This clone is a singleton in its sample. V and J are TRBV19 and TRBJ2-5; 7 bases line up with TRBD1. In germline, CDR1 is LNHDA, CDR2 SQIVND (reference sequence). The CDR3 loop spans 15 amino acids. Unmatched junction bases numbered 12, after V lost 2 bases and J lost 9 bases. The CDR3 nucleotides are TGTGCCAGTAGTATATCCGCCGGGACAGAGGGGGCCCAGTACTTC. Protein sequence: CASSISAGTEGAQYF.

The chain links TRBV7-9 to TRBJ2-1; D is undetermined. This CDR3 is 13 amino acids long. Per the germline V gene, CDR1 is SEHNR and CDR2 is FQNEAQ (reference sequence). V dropped 0 bases and J dropped 9 bases, with 9 bases sitting between them. The chain's CDR3 is CASSLAARPEQFF. The CDR3 coding sequence is TGTGCCAGCAGCTTAGCAGCTAGACCTGAGCAGTTCTTC.

The V call is TRBV19, the J call TRBJ2-1; D may be TRBD2 (5 bases). Germline-derived CDR1 and CDR2 are LNHDA and SQIVND (reference sequence). This CDR3 contains 14 residues. The ends were cut back, 6 bases at V and 5 bases at J, with 14 bases in the middle. CDR3 sequence reads: CASSRYDGDNEQFF. As DNA, the CDR3 is TGTGCCAGTAGCCGTTATGACGGGGACAATGAGCAGTTCTTC.

The rearrangement links TRBV9 to TRBJ2-2, with 7 bases aligning to TRBD1. CDR3 length equals 15 residues. Germline V lookup: CDR1 SGDLS, CDR2 YYNGEE. Unmatched junction bases numbered 4, after V lost 0 bases and J lost 5 bases. The CDR3 reads CASSVEGGGTGELFF. CDR3 DNA sequence: TGTGCCAGCAGCGTAGAAGGGGGCGGGACCGGGGAGCTGTTTTTT.

In its sample, this clone was seen once. This chain uses TRBV7-3 with TRBJ1-1; 9 bases are a match to TRBD1. Germline assignment: CDR1 SGHTA and CDR2 FQGTGA. The V and J ends lost 5 bases and 7 bases, in that order; junction bases with no gene match: 8. CDR3 length: 14 amino acids. The CDR3: CASSPTGGYGEAFF. As DNA, the CDR3 is TGTGCCAGCAGCCCAACAGGGGGCTATGGTGAAGCTTTCTTT.

The chain uses TRBV10-1 and TRBJ2-7; TRBD2 is a possible D gene (6 bases). The CDR3 totals 14 residues. V gave up 2 bases and J gave up 5 bases, with 13 bases separating them. The germline CDR1 and CDR2 sequences are WNHNN and SYGVQD (reference sequence). The CDR3 sequence: CASSEEQGLNEQYF. CDR3 DNA: TGCGCCAGCAGTGAGGAGCAGGGACTGAACGAGCAGTACTTC.

The J gene is TRBJ2-1, the V gene TRBV6-5; 7 positions match TRBD2. V was pared by 2 bases and J by 7 bases, with 5 bases of the junction left unmatched. CDR1 and CDR2 (germline): MNHEY, SVGAGI. This CDR3 region has 14 residues. The CDR3 DNA follows: TGTGCCAGCAGTTACGAGCGGGGAATGAATGAGCAGTTCTTC. It is translated as CASSYERGMNEQFF.

The chain uses TRBV4-1 and TRBJ2-7, with D unresolved. The CDR3 spans 12 residues. Trimming cost V 5 bases and J 4 bases, with 9 bases left between them. CDR1 and CDR2 from the germline V gene are MGHRA and YSYEKL. The CDR3, as DNA: TGCGCCAGCAGCGCAACAGCTTACGAGCAGTACTTC. Translating it yields CASSATAYEQYF.

DNA of the CDR3: TGTGCAATTCCACAGGGGCTCTCCTACGAGCAGTACTTC. The encoded protein is CAIPQGLSYEQYF. The chain recombines TRBV12-2 with TRBJ2-7; no DNA check was done on the table's D call, TRBD1. TRBV12-2 is recorded as a pseudogene. This CDR3 has 13 residues.

This chain connects TRBV7-3 to TRBJ2-3; D is possibly TRBD2 (7 bases). V was pared by 2 bases and J by 6 bases, with 12 bases between. The CDR3 contains 14 residues. Germline CDR1 reads SGHTA; CDR2 reads FQGTGA. The CDR3 protein is CASSLLGGRDTQYF. For the CDR3, the DNA is TGTGCCAGCAGCTTACTGGGGGGGCGCGATACGCAGTATTTT.

This clone appeared a single time. The rearrangement links TRBV2 to TRBJ2-7; D remains ambiguous. The CDR3 contains 11 residues. Germline-derived CDR1 and CDR2 are SNHLY and FYNNEI. For the CDR3, the DNA is TGTGCTACCCGAAAGGGTTACGAGCAGTACTTC. This codes for CATRKGYEQYF.

This chain links TRBV5-6 with TRBJ1-3; the match to TRBD1 covers 7 bases. The V gene's germline CDR1 is SGHDT and CDR2 YYEEEE. Losses at the gene ends were 3 bases for V and 4 bases for J; bases not matched to a gene: 4. There are 14 residues in the CDR3. The CDR3 DNA follows: TGTGCCAGCAGCTCACAGGGGAGCGGAAACACCATATATTTT. Protein sequence: CASSSQGSGNTIYF. The full variable domain, rest sourced from reference TRBV5-6 and TRBJ1-3, is DAGVTQSPTHLIKTRGQQVTLRCSPKSGHDTVSWYQQALGQGPQFIFQYYEEEERQRGNFPDRFSGHQFPNYSSELNVNALLLGDSALYLCASSSQGSGNTIYFGEGSWLTVV.

CDR3 nucleotide sequence: TGTGCCAGCAGCTTGTCCGCAGGAGCAGATACGCAGTATTTT. Translating it yields CASSLSAGADTQYF. The chain links TRBV5-4 to TRBJ2-3; unclear D gene. CDR3 length equals 14 residues. V was clipped by 1 base and J by 4 bases, with 10 bases between them. Looked up from germline, CDR1 is SGHNT and CDR2 is YYREEE (reference sequence).

This rearrangement joins TRBV4-2 to TRBJ2-4, with D perhaps TRBD1 or TRBD2 (6 bases each). V was trimmed by 0 bases and J by 0 bases, leaving 9 bases between them. Germline V gene lookup returns CDR1 LGHNA and CDR2 YNFKEQ. The CDR3 is 16 amino acids. This CDR3 is CASSQEQGLAKNIQYF. CDR3 DNA sequence: TGTGCCAGCAGCCAAGAACAGGGACTAGCCAAAAACATTCAGTACTTC.

The chain is built from TRBV27 and TRBJ2-7, with a tentative D call TRBD1 (5 bases). Trimming shortened V by 6 bases and J by 2 bases, and 14 bases separated the two germline ends. The CDR3 is made up of 14 amino acids. Looked up from germline, CDR1 is MNHEY and CDR2 is SMNVEV (reference sequence). CDR3 bases: TGTGCCAGCAGCCCGATCCAGGGCACCTACGAGCAGTACTTC. Translated, it gives CASSPIQGTYEQYF.

The gene calls are TRBV6-5 and TRBJ2-7; D might be TRBD1 (5 bases). This CDR3 contains 13 residues. Looked up from germline, CDR1 is MNHEY and CDR2 is SVGAGI. Deletions cut 4 bases from V and 0 bases from J, with 7 bases between. For the CDR3, the DNA is TGTGCCAGCAGTTTAGGACACTCCTACGAGCAGTACTTC. It translates to CASSLGHSYEQYF.

The CDR3 is CSIGSNEKLFF. The CDR3 bases are TGCAGCATAGGTTCTAATGAAAAACTGTTTTTT. The chain joins TRBV29-1 to TRBJ1-4; D not resolved. Germline CDR1 and CDR2: SQVTM and ANQGSEA. V was pared by 8 bases and J by 3 bases, with 7 bases between. This CDR3 contains 11 residues.

The chain links TRBV19 to TRBJ1-1; D may be TRBD1 (5 bases). V was trimmed by 7 bases and J by 1 base, leaving 16 bases between them. The CDR3 has 15 residues. The germline gives CDR1 LNHDA, CDR2 SQIVND (reference sequence). CDR3 sequence: CASTFQGNGNTEAFF. The CDR3 bases are TGTGCCAGTACCTTCCAGGGTAACGGGAACACTGAAGCTTTCTTT.

This sequence joins TRBV11-2 and TRBJ1-1; D unresolved. Between the trimmed V and J ends, which lost 3 bases and 5 bases, there was a span of 7 bases. The CDR3 sequence is 12 residues long. Per germline, CDR1 SGHAT and CDR2 FQNNGV. The DNA for the CDR3 is TGTGCCAGCAGCTTCTCCGGAACTGAAGCTTTCTTT. Protein: CASSFSGTEAFF.

This clone was counted once. The J gene is TRBJ1-2, the V gene TRBV19, with D perhaps matching TRBD1 (5 bases). CDR1 is LNHDA, CDR2 SQIVND, per germline (reference sequence). This CDR3 is built from 12 residues. Trimming removed 7 bases from V and 7 bases from J, with 13 bases in between. The CDR3 DNA sequence: TGTGCCAGTATGCACGGGGGGATTGGCTACACCTTC. Translation: CASMHGGIGYTF.

V is TRBV19 and J is TRBJ2-3; D might be TRBD1 or TRBD2, each matching 5 bases. Trimming took 3 bases from V and 3 from J, leaving 13 bases between them. Germline loops: CDR1 LNHDA, CDR2 SQIVND (reference sequence). This CDR3 contains 15 residues. The CDR3 reads CASSIYGARTDTQYF. The CDR3 region has the DNA TGTGCCAGTAGTATCTACGGGGCGAGGACAGATACGCAGTATTTT. Variable domain in full (rest from reference TRBV19 and TRBJ2-3): DGGITQSPKYLFRKEGQNVTLSCEQNLNHDAMYWYRQDPGQGLRLIYYSQIVNDFQKGDIAEGYSVSREKKESFPLTVTSAQKNPTAFYLCASSIYGARTDTQYFGPGTRLTVL.

The chain employs TRBV7-3 and TRBJ2-3; 7 bases are shared with TRBD2. With 2 bases clipped from V and 3 bases from J, the junction kept 5 bases outside the gene matches. This CDR3 has 15 residues. The germline V gene encodes CDR1 SGHTA and CDR2 FQGTGA. The CDR3, as DNA: TGTGCCAGCAGCTTATACGGGGGGACTACAGATACGCAGTATTTT. Amino acid sequence: CASSLYGGTTDTQYF.

This sequence joins TRBV4-1 and TRBJ1-2; D not certain. The germline CDR1 and CDR2 sequences are MGHRA and YSYEKL. The CDR3 is made up of 20 amino acids. Trimming cost V 1 base and J 1 base, with 25 bases left between them. The CDR3 sequence: CASSQVLLDGSGPLNYGYTF. CDR3 bases: TGCGCCAGCAGCCAAGTTTTACTCGACGGGAGCGGGCCCCTTAACTATGGCTACACCTTC.

The chain is built from TRBV7-3 and TRBJ2-1; 9 nucleotides match TRBD2. The CDR3 extends over 15 amino acids. V lost 5 bases and J lost 1; bases outside the gene matches: 3. CDR1 is SGHTA and CDR2 is FQGTGA in the germline V gene. In DNA, the CDR3 is TGTGCCAGCAGCAAAAGCGGGGGGTCCTACAATGAGCAGTTCTTC. Its translation is CASSKSGGSYNEQFF.

The gene calls are TRBV5-4 and TRBJ2-3; D not resolved. This CDR3 comprises 12 residues. V dropped 7 bases and J dropped 1 base, with 7 bases sitting between them. Germline V gene lookup returns CDR1 SGHNT and CDR2 YYREEE (reference sequence). The CDR3 is CASSGGTDTQYF. The CDR3 DNA reads TGTGCCAGCTCAGGAGGCACAGATACGCAGTATTTT.

This rearrangement joins TRBV4-1 to TRBJ1-5, with D perhaps matching TRBD1 (6 bases). Germline lookup yields CDR1 MGHRA and CDR2 YSYEKL. The V gene lost 1 base and the J gene lost 1 base, with 8 bases spanning the gap. This CDR3 has 15 residues. CDR3 sequence reads: CASSQGTASNQPQHF. CDR3 bases: TGCGCCAGCAGCCAAGGGACAGCGAGCAATCAGCCCCAGCATTTT.

This chain uses TRBV7-3 with TRBJ1-2; the D is unclear. In germline, CDR1 is SGHTA, CDR2 FQGTGA. V lost 5 bases, J lost 0 bases, and 19 bases lay in between. The CDR3 is 17 residues long. The CDR3 loop is CASSDVPGSRANYGYTF. DNA of the CDR3: TGTGCCAGCAGCGACGTCCCGGGGTCAAGGGCTAACTATGGCTACACCTTC.

The rearrangement joins TRBV19 to TRBJ2-7, with 9 bases matching TRBD2. Trimming removed 7 bases from V and 3 bases from J; junction bases left unmatched: 19. CDR3 size: 18 residues. Germline loops: CDR1 LNHDA, CDR2 SQIVND (reference sequence). CDR3 sequence (DNA): TGTGCCAGTACCCCGGGTGGGTCGGCTAGCGGGGATTTCTACGAGCAGTACTTC. Translation: CASTPGGSASGDFYEQYF. Full variable domain (outside the CDR3, taken from reference TRBV19 and TRBJ2-7): DGGITQSPKYLFRKEGQNVTLSCEQNLNHDAMYWYRQDPGQGLRLIYYSQIVNDFQKGDIAEGYSVSREKKESFPLTVTSAQKNPTAFYLCASTPGGSASGDFYEQYFGPGTRLTVT.

The V and J genes are TRBV7-6 and TRBJ1-6; TRBD1 matches 8 bases. V shed 5 bases, J shed 9 bases, and the junction held 9 bases outside the gene matches. The germline gives CDR1 SGHVS, CDR2 FNYEAQ. The CDR3 is made up of 15 amino acids. The CDR3 sequence is CASSPADRVLSPLHF. In DNA form, the CDR3 reads TGTGCCAGCAGCCCCGCGGACAGGGTTCTTTCACCCCTCCACTTT. The full variable domain, in which reference TRBV7-6 and TRBJ1-6 provide the parts outside the CDR3, is GAGVSQSPRYKVTKRGQDVALRCDPISGHVSLYWYRQALGQGPEFLTYFNYEAQQDKSGLPNDRFSAERPEGSISTLTIQRTEQRDSAMYRCASSPADRVLSPLHFGNGTRLTVT.